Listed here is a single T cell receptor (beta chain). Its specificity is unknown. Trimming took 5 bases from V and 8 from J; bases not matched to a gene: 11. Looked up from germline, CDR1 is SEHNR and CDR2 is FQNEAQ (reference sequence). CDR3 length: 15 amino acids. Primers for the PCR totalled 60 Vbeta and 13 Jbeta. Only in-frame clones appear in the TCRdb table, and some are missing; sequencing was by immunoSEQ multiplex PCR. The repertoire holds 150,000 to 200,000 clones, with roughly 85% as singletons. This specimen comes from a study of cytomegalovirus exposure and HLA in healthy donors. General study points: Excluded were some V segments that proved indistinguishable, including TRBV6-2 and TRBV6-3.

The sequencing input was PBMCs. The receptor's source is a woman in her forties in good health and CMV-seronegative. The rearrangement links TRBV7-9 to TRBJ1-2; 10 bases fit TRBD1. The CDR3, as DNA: TGTGCCAGCAGCCTTGGGACAGGGGCCTTCGGGGGCTACACCTTC. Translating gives CASSLGTGAFGGYTF.